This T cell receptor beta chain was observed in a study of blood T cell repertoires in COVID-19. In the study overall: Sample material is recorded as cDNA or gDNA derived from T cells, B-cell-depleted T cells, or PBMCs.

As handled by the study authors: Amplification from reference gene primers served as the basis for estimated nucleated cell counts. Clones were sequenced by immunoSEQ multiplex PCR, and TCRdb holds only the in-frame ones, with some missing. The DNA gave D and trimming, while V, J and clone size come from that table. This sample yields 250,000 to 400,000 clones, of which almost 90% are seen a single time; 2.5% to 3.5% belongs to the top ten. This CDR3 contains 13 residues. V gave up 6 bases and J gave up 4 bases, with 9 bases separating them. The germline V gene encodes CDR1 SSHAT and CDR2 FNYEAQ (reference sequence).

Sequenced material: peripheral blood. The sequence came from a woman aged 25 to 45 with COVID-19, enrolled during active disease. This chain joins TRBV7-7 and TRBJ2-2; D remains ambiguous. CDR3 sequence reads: CASSLIVTGELFF. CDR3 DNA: TGTGCCAGCAGTCTAATAGTCACCGGGGAGCTGTTTTTT.